The 23 T cell receptor beta chains below come from one sample, sequenced in a study of blood T cell repertoires in COVID-19. The repertoire was sequenced with immunoSEQ multiplex PCR; TCRdb's copy has only in-frame clones and lacks some. The data contain approximately 200,000 clones, less than 90% of them singletons. The sample was PBMCs or T cells enriched from blood (not recorded which). These receptors all come from a young woman who had been exposed to COVID-19.

The chain is built from TRBV12-5 and TRBJ1-4; no clear D. The CDR3 contains 15 residues. Germline V CDR1 and CDR2: LGHNT, FRNRAP. V lost 4 bases, J lost 4 bases, and 13 bases lay in between. CDR3 loop: CASGSTGAFNEKLFF. The CDR3 DNA reads as TGTGCTAGTGGTTCAACGGGAGCTTTTAATGAAAAACTGTTTTTT.

The rearrangement uses TRBV19 and TRBJ1-6; 8 bases fit TRBD1. The CDR3 is 14 residues long. With 6 bases clipped from V and 9 bases from J, the junction kept 7 bases outside the gene matches. From germline, CDR1 is LNHDA and CDR2 SQIVND (reference sequence). The DNA of the CDR3 is TGTGCCAGTAGGACCGGGACAGGAGGTTCACCCCTCCACTTT. It translates to CASRTGTGGSPLHF.

The chain recombines TRBV3-1 (or the pseudogene TRBV3-2) with TRBJ2-3; D uncertain. Deletions cut 1 base from V and 11 bases from J, with 10 bases between. The CDR3 extends over 12 amino acids. Germline-derived CDR1 and CDR2 are LGHDT and YNNKEL (reference sequence). Written as DNA, the CDR3 is TGTGCCAGCAGCCAAGCCTATGGTGGGCAGTATTTT. Protein: CASSQAYGGQYF.

V gene TRBV3-1 (or the pseudogene TRBV3-2) combines with J gene TRBJ1-1, with D possibly matching TRBD1 (5 bases). The length of the CDR3 is 15 residues. Germline assignment: CDR1 LGHDT and CDR2 YNNKEL (reference sequence). Trimming cost V 5 bases and J 1 base, with 14 bases left between them. Here the CDR3 DNA reads TGTGCCAGCAGCGCACGTGGGGCGTCGAACACTGAAGCTTTCTTT. It yields the protein CASSARGASNTEAFF.

The chain has TRBV5-1 and TRBJ1-2; TRBD1 is a possible D gene (5 bases). Germline CDR1 is SGHRS and CDR2 is YFSETQ. This CDR3 comprises 16 residues. V gave up 5 bases and J gave up 1 base, with 18 bases separating them. The CDR3 DNA follows: TGCGCCAGCAGAGCAGGGCTTGGACCCGGTAACTATGGCTACACCTTC. The encoded protein is CASRAGLGPGNYGYTF.

This clone occurred a few times. The rearrangement links TRBV7-3 to TRBJ1-4; 9 bases match TRBD1. Germline V gives CDR1 SGHTA, CDR2 FQGTGA. V lost 5 bases and J lost 11; bases outside the gene matches: 12. CDR3 length equals 15 residues. CDR3 nucleotides: TGTGCCAGCAGCCGTTGGACAGGGGATCCCGGGAAACTGTTTTTT. Residues: CASSRWTGDPGKLFF.

The rearrangement links TRBV30 to TRBJ1-5; D ambiguous. V lost 2 bases to trimming and J lost 4 bases, with 12 bases between them. This CDR3 contains 14 residues. In germline, CDR1 is GTSNPN, CDR2 SVGIG (reference sequence). This chain's CDR3 is CAWSFGQSNQPQHF. In nucleotides, the CDR3 is TGTGCCTGGAGTTTTGGGCAATCAAATCAGCCCCAGCATTTT.

This chain connects TRBV5-1 to TRBJ2-7; D is possibly TRBD2 (6 bases). CDR1 and CDR2 (germline): SGHRS, YFSETQ. Trimming took 5 bases from V and 5 from J, leaving 14 bases between them. CDR3 length: 13 amino acids. DNA for the CDR3: TGCGCCAGCAGGGCGGAGGGCCACCACGAGCAGTACTTC. This codes for CASRAEGHHEQYF.

The CDR3 nucleotides are TGTGCCAGCAGCTGGCGGATAGACAGGGCTGGGGCCAACGTCCTGACTTTC. Amino acid sequence: CASSWRIDRAGANVLTF. This chain joins TRBV7-9 and TRBJ2-6, with 7 positions matching TRBD1. V gave up 4 bases and J gave up 2 bases; unmatched junction bases: 8. The CDR3 is made up of 17 amino acids. The germline V gene encodes CDR1 SEHNR and CDR2 FQNEAQ (reference sequence).

This clone was counted a single time. J is TRBJ2-7 and V is TRBV5-1, with TRBD1 as a possible D gene (6 bases). Trimming pared 3 bases from V and 3 bases from J, leaving 13 bases between. Per germline, CDR1 SGHRS and CDR2 YFSETQ. There are 14 residues in the CDR3. CDR3 DNA sequence: TGCGCCAGCAGCTCAGAAGGACAGTTCTACGAGCAGTACTTC. Translating gives CASSSEGQFYEQYF. The full variable domain, completed using reference TRBV5-1 and TRBJ2-7, is KAGVTQTPRYLIKTRGQQVTLSCSPISGHRSVSWYQQTPGQGLQFLFEYFSETQRNKGNFPGRFSGRQFSNSRSEMNVSTLELGDSALYLCASSSEGQFYEQYFGPGTRLTVT.

This clone was seen a few times. The chain is built from TRBV6-5 and TRBJ1-6; the D gene is possibly TRBD1 (6 bases). Germline V gene lookup returns CDR1 MNHEY and CDR2 SVGAGI. CDR3 size: 12 residues. Trimming removed 8 bases at V and 13 bases at J, with 15 bases between. This chain's CDR3 is CASSRGSGPLHF. In nucleotides, the CDR3 is TGTGCCAGCTCCAGGGGATCGGGTCCCCTCCACTTT.

This clone was seen only once. This chain joins TRBV10-1 and TRBJ1-5; no reliable D call. This CDR3 has 13 residues. V lost 5 bases, J lost 4 bases, and 9 bases lay in between. From germline, CDR1 is WNHNN and CDR2 SYGVQD (reference sequence). CDR3 residues: CASSPGGNQPQHF. CDR3 bases: TGCGCCAGCAGTCCCGGCGGAAATCAGCCCCAGCATTTT.

The table lists this clone with a few counts. The chain is built from TRBV2 and TRBJ2-3; TRBD2 matches at 11 bases. Germline V lookup: CDR1 SNHLY, CDR2 FYNNEI. V trimming: 4 bases; J trimming: 6 bases; junction bases outside the gene matches: 15. The CDR3 totals 18 residues. The CDR3 sequence: CASSAGILAGDPPDTQYF. The CDR3 nucleotides are TGTGCCAGCAGTGCCGGGATACTAGCGGGGGACCCACCTGATACGCAGTATTTT. Together with reference TRBV2 and TRBJ2-3, the CDR3 gives the full variable domain: EPEVTQTPSHQVTQMGQEVILRCVPISNHLYFYWYRQILGQKVEFLVSFYNNEISEKSEIFDDQFSVERPDGSNFTLKIRSTKLEDSAMYFCASSAGILAGDPPDTQYFGPGTRLTVL.

The CDR3 DNA follows: TGTGCCAGCAGCGGATACGGGGGTGGCTACACCTTC. Translating gives CASSGYGGGYTF. V usage is TRBV9 and J usage is TRBJ1-2; D possibly corresponds to TRBD1 (5 bases). The CDR3 is made up of 12 amino acids. The V gene lost 3 bases and the J gene lost 7 bases, with 10 bases spanning the gap. Looked up from germline, CDR1 is SGDLS and CDR2 is YYNGEE.

This chain uses TRBV6-5 with TRBJ2-2; TRBD2 might be the D (5 bases). CDR1 and CDR2 from the germline V gene are MNHEY and SVGAGI. Deletions cut 6 bases from V and 6 bases from J, with 14 bases between. This CDR3 comprises 14 residues. The CDR3 sequence: CASSRSAGPGELFF. The CDR3 DNA reads as TGTGCCAGCAGCCGGTCGGCGGGCCCCGGGGAGCTGTTTTTT.

The chain carries TRBV10-3 and TRBJ2-1; TRBD1 matches 10 bases. This CDR3 region has 14 residues. V lost 5 bases, J lost 9 bases, and 7 bases stayed unmatched. Germline values: CDR1 ENHRY, CDR2 SYGVKD. The CDR3 DNA is TGTGCCATCAGTCCGGGACAGGGGTTAAGTGAGCAGTTCTTC. Protein product: CAISPGQGLSEQFF.

The chain recombines TRBV5-1 with TRBJ2-5; 7 bases line up with TRBD1. V lost 0 bases, J lost 5 bases, and 10 bases stayed unmatched. The germline V gene has CDR1 SGHRS and CDR2 YFSETQ. There are 16 residues in the CDR3. This CDR3 is CASSLGGSRQGETQYF. The DNA of the CDR3 is TGCGCCAGCAGCTTGGGGGGCAGTCGACAGGGCGAGACCCAGTACTTC.

The table lists this clone with a few counts. CDR3 protein: CASSPGLQAIYEQYF. The CDR3 nucleotides read TGTGCCAGCTCACCTGGACTGCAGGCCATCTACGAGCAGTACTTC. The gene calls are TRBV18 and TRBJ2-7, with D possibly matching TRBD2 (5 bases). V was cut by 3 bases and J by 3 bases, with 15 bases left in between. The CDR3 has 15 residues. Germline CDR1 is KGHSH and CDR2 is LQKENI.

V gene TRBV21-1 combines with J gene TRBJ2-2; the table's D call of TRBD2 was not tested on the DNA. TRBV21-1 is termed a pseudogene. The CDR3 is 16 residues long. DNA for the CDR3: TGTGCCAGCAGCAGACGTGGAGGGGCGAACACCGGGGAGCTGTTTTTT. Translating it yields CASSRRGGANTGELFF.

This clone was detected many times. The rearrangement joins TRBV27 to TRBJ1-3; 7 bases match TRBD1. The CDR3 totals 15 residues. Germline CDR1 is MNHEY and CDR2 is SMNVEV (reference sequence). V was pared by 4 bases and J by 4 bases, with 7 bases of the junction left unmatched. The CDR3: CASSSGQSIGNTIYF. CDR3 DNA sequence: TGTGCCAGCAGTTCGGGACAGTCTATCGGAAACACCATATATTTT.

This rearrangement joins TRBV12-3 or TRBV12-4 to TRBJ1-2; D gene uncertain. The CDR3 covers 13 residues. Trimming shortened V by 3 bases and J by 5 bases, and 10 bases separated the two germline ends. The CDR3 coding sequence is TGTGCCAGCAGTTTTGTAGGGAGATATGGCTACACCTTC. It encodes CASSFVGRYGYTF.

The rearrangement links TRBV2 to TRBJ1-5; D might be TRBD1 (5 bases). The CDR3 extends over 14 amino acids. V lost 3 bases and J 6 bases, leaving 12 bases between the germline ends. Germline values: CDR1 SNHLY, CDR2 FYNNEI. The CDR3 spells CASSEQGKGQPQHF. Written as DNA, the CDR3 is TGTGCCAGCAGTGAGCAGGGTAAGGGTCAGCCCCAGCATTTT.

The table lists this clone with a few counts. The V call is TRBV4-2, the J call TRBJ2-2, with TRBD2 matching over 8 bases. Per the germline V gene, CDR1 is LGHNA and CDR2 is YNFKEQ. V shed 2 bases, J shed 8 bases, and the junction held 10 bases outside the gene matches. The CDR3 runs 16 residues. In DNA form, the CDR3 reads TGTGCCAGCAGCCAAAACGGGGGGGGGCTGGCAGGGGAGCTGTTTTTT. It is translated as CASSQNGGGLAGELFF.